This T cell receptor beta chain derives from a study of OX40 agonist ivuxolimab in advanced cancers. Deletions cut 7 bases from V and 2 bases from J, with 18 bases between. The CDR3 is made up of 16 amino acids. In germline, CDR1 is MGHRA, CDR2 YSYEKL. Produced via immunoSEQ multiplex PCR; TCRdb's table is partial and in-frame only. The sample shows around 83,000 clones, around 90% of them seen only once. The source was CD4+ or CD8+ T cells sorted from blood, collected in a trial of the OX40 agonist ivuxolimab. The gene calls are TRBV4-1 and TRBJ2-1; no clear D gene. This sequence originates from an adult with an advanced solid tumor such as melanoma, head and neck, liver or kidney cancer. CDR3 sequence (DNA): TGCGCCAGCACCAATTCAGTAGGTGGAACCTACAATGAGCAGTTCTTC. Its protein is CASTNSVGGTYNEQFF.